The entry that follows covers one T cell receptor (beta chain) sequence. A library of TCRbeta sequences, prepared with unique molecular identifiers, was generated. Using its own MiXCR run on the PCR reads, TCRdb lists one record per CDR3 protein. The table has almost 600,000 distinct CDR3 sequences, about a quarter seen once. CDR3 length: 17 residues. After removal of 5 bases from V and 2 bases from J, the junction contained 10 bases not matched to a gene. Germline-derived CDR1 and CDR2 are MNHEY and SMNVEV (reference sequence). The sample comes from a study of T-cell reconstitution after alpha-beta-depleted transplantation in children.

The V call is TRBV27, the J call TRBJ2-3; TRBD1 aligns across 10 bases. The source material was PBMCs, sampled before TCRalphabeta/CD19-depleted stem cell transplant. The sequence derives from a boy under two years old with Wiskott-Aldrich syndrome, due to receive a stem cell transplant. The CDR3 DNA is TGTGCCAGCAGTCCCGATCAGACAGGGGGCCACACAGATACGCAGTATTTT. This sequence encodes CASSPDQTGGHTDTQYF.